The clone carrying this T cell receptor (beta chain) was picked up a small number of times. This sample is drawn from a study of cytomegalovirus exposure and HLA in healthy donors. J lost 5 bases, V lost 1 base, and 8 bases had no gene match. The CDR3 length is 15 residues. Germline V lookup: CDR1 SGHTS, CDR2 YDEGEE. PCR amplification relied on 60 Vbeta primers (plus 13 Jbeta primers). Sequenced by immunoSEQ multiplex PCR; TCRdb stores in-frame clones only, minus some. There are hundreds of thousands of clones in the sample; about 80% occur only once, and 2.7% lies in the top ten. The specimen sequenced was PBMCs. This receptor was obtained from a woman in her sixties or seventies in good health and CMV-seropositive. The J gene is TRBJ2-7, the V gene TRBV5-8; 8 bases align to TRBD2. The CDR3 spells CASSLMASGFNEQYF. In nucleotides, the CDR3 is TGTGCCAGCAGCTTGATGGCTAGCGGGTTCAACGAGCAGTACTTC.